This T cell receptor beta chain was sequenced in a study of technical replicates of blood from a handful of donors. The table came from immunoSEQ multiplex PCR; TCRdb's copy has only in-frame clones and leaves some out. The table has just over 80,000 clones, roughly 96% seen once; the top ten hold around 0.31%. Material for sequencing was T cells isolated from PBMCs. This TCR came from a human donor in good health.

The CDR3 bases are TGCAGCGCCGGGGAATTGACCTACGAGCAGTACTTC. Translated: CSAGELTYEQYF. V gene TRBV29-1 combines with J gene TRBJ2-7, with D tentatively TRBD2 (5 bases). The ends were cut back, 7 bases at V and 2 bases at J, with 12 bases in the middle. The length of the CDR3 is 12 residues. CDR1 SQVTM and CDR2 ANQGSEA come from the germline V gene.